This TCR beta chain derives from a study of T cell repertoires in cytomegalovirus infection. Across the study: Public TCR beta signatures marked donors with CMV infection and the matching HLA. General study findings and limits: Within the response measured ex vivo, HLA-C-restricted CMV-specific TCR beta clonotypes were dominant.

A remark on this clonotype: What it binds is unknown.

Each CDR3 protein gets one entry after TCRdb re-called the reads with MiXCR. The table lists around 300,000 distinct CDR3 sequences, about 20% of them singletons. The CDR3 is made up of 16 amino acids. Germline V gives CDR1 MNHEY, CDR2 SVGEGT. With 2 bases clipped from V and 0 bases from J, the junction kept 2 bases outside the gene matches. This clonotype was sampled from a human donor in good health (CMV status not recorded). Some clones in this sample may be carry-over from other donors' samples. This specimen was cultured PBMCs, taken from culture after CMV antigen stimulation. The genes are TRBV6-2 or TRBV6-3 and TRBJ2-3; 10 bases line up with TRBD2. For the CDR3, the DNA is TGTGCCAGCAGTTACGAGACTAGCGGGAGCACAGATACGCAGTATTTT. Its translation: CASSYETSGSTDTQYF.